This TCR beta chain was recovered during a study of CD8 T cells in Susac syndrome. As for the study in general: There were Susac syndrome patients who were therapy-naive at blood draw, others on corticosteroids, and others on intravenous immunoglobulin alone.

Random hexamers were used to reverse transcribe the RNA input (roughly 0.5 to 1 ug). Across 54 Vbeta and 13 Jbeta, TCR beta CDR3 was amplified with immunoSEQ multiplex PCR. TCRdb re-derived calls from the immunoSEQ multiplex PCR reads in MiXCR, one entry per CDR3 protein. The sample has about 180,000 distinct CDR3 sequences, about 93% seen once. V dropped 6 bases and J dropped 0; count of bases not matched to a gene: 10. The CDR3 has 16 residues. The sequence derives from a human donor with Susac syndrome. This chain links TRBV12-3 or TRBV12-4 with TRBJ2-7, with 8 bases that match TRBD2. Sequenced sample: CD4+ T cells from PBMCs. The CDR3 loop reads CASSLRGGRSSYEQYF. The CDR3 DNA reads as TGTGCCAGCAGCCTTAGGGGCGGGAGGAGCTCCTACGAGCAGTACTTC.